A selection of T cell receptor beta chains follows, all from one sample in a study of tumor-infiltrating lymphocytes in glioblastoma multiforme. TCRdb redid the calling of the multiplex PCR reads with MiXCR, one entry per CDR3 protein. The sample includes 15,000 to 25,000 distinct CDR3 sequences, around 72% of them seen just once. The sample consisted of peripheral blood. These receptors came from a male donor with glioblastoma. The CDR3 runs from the conserved cysteine through the conserved F or W. The D gene is left open where the match is weak. Clone size is stated in some rows and not others, as once, few, many or a class when expanded.

v_gene: TRBV12-3/TRBV12-4
abundance: once
j_gene: TRBJ1-6
d_gene: NA
CDR3aa: CASSSRPSPLHF
CDR3nt: TGTGCCAGCAGTAGTCGCCCATCACCCCTCCACTTT

v_gene: TRBV28
abundance: NA
j_gene: TRBJ2-7
d_gene: TRBD2
CDR3aa: CASSFLLAGVEQYF
CDR3nt: TGTGCCAGCAGTTTCTTACTAGCGGGAGTTGAGCAGTACTTC

v_gene: TRBV5-4
abundance: NA
j_gene: TRBJ2-1
d_gene: NA
CDR3aa: CASSLPSNNEQFF
CDR3nt: TGTGCCAGCAGCTTGCCTAGCAACAATGAGCAGTTCTTC

v_gene: TRBV5-4
abundance: many
j_gene: TRBJ1-2
d_gene: NA
CDR3aa: CASSLEIGRSYGYTF
CDR3nt: TGTGCCAGCAGCTTGGAGATTGGGAGGTCCTATGGCTACACCTTC

v_gene: TRBV12-3/TRBV12-4
abundance: few
j_gene: TRBJ2-7
d_gene: NA
CDR3aa: CASRLGLEQYF
CDR3nt: TGTGCCAGCAGATTGGGCCTTGAGCAGTACTTC

v_gene: TRBV11-2
abundance: NA
j_gene: TRBJ2-5
d_gene: NA
CDR3aa: CASSLSGQWETHYF
CDR3nt: TGTGCCAGCAGCTTATCCGGACAGTGGGAGACCCATTACTTC

v_gene: TRBV12-3/TRBV12-4
abundance: NA
j_gene: TRBJ1-5
d_gene: TRBD1
CDR3aa: CASRGGDRDSNQPQHF
CDR3nt: TGTGCCAGCCGTGGGGGGGACAGAGATAGCAATCAGCCCCAGCATTTT

v_gene: TRBV20-1
abundance: NA
j_gene: TRBJ1-6
d_gene: NA
CDR3aa: CSAGGEFDNSPLHF
CDR3nt: TGCAGTGCTGGGGGAGAGTTCGATAATTCACCCCTCCACTTT

v_gene: TRBV10-3
abundance: many
j_gene: TRBJ1-1
d_gene: NA
CDR3aa: CATKRREIQGNTEAFF
CDR3nt: TGTGCCACCAAACGGCGTGAGATTCAGGGGAACACTGAAGCTTTCTTT

v_gene: TRBV29-1
abundance: once
j_gene: TRBJ2-7
d_gene: NA
CDR3aa: CSVTSARCSYEQYF
CDR3nt: TGCAGCGTTACTTCCGCTCGCTGTTCCTACGAGCAGTACTTC

v_gene: TRBV11-2
abundance: NA
j_gene: TRBJ2-3
d_gene: NA
CDR3aa: CASITSPTDTQYF
CDR3nt: TGTGCCAGCATCACTTCTCCCACAGATACGCAGTATTTT

v_gene: TRBV29-1
abundance: many
j_gene: TRBJ2-3
d_gene: NA
CDR3aa: CSGLAGLSTDTQYF
CDR3nt: TGCAGCGGACTCGCAGGTTTAAGCACAGATACGCAGTATTTT

v_gene: TRBV6-1
abundance: NA
j_gene: TRBJ2-2
d_gene: NA
CDR3aa: CASSEDGGELFF
CDR3nt: TGTGCCAGCAGTGAGGATGGGGGCGAGCTGTTTTTT

v_gene: TRBV11-2
abundance: NA
j_gene: TRBJ2-3
d_gene: TRBD2
CDR3aa: CASSLVGSGRRTDTQYF
CDR3nt: TGTGCCAGCAGCTTAGTAGGTAGCGGGAGGAGGACAGATACGCAGTATTTT

v_gene: TRBV5-6
abundance: many
j_gene: TRBJ2-1
d_gene: TRBD2
CDR3aa: CASSQIAGDNEQFF
CDR3nt: TGTGCCAGCAGCCAGATAGCGGGGGACAATGAGCAGTTCTTC

v_gene: TRBV10-2
abundance: NA
j_gene: TRBJ2-7
d_gene: NA
CDR3aa: CTSTSGIGHEQYF
CDR3nt: TGCACCAGCACCTCCGGGATAGGCCACGAGCAGTACTTC

v_gene: TRBV20-1
abundance: few
j_gene: TRBJ2-7
d_gene: NA
CDR3aa: CSARGQGSDSSYEQYF
CDR3nt: TGCAGTGCTAGAGGTCAGGGTTCGGACAGCTCCTACGAGCAGTACTTC

v_gene: TRBV11-2
abundance: NA
j_gene: TRBJ2-5
d_gene: NA
CDR3aa: CASSLGPRTLQEAQYF
CDR3nt: TGTGCCAGCAGCTTAGGGCCCAGGACCCTCCAAGAGGCCCAGTACTTC

v_gene: TRBV6-1
abundance: NA
j_gene: TRBJ2-2
d_gene: TRBD2
CDR3aa: CASSEQAGGPGELFF
CDR3nt: TGTGCCAGCAGTGAACAAGCGGGGGGCCCTGGGGAGCTGTTTTTT

v_gene: TRBV6-1
abundance: once
j_gene: TRBJ1-2
d_gene: NA
CDR3aa: CANSGVAGRLTAGYTF
CDR3nt: TGTGCCAACAGTGGAGTCGCCGGGCGTTTGACTGCCGGCTACACCTTC

v_gene: TRBV7-9
abundance: NA
j_gene: TRBJ1-2
d_gene: NA
CDR3aa: CASSLAPPTHGYTF
CDR3nt: TGTGCCAGCAGCTTAGCACCCCCCACCCACGGCTACACCTTC

v_gene: TRBV29-1
abundance: NA
j_gene: TRBJ1-2
d_gene: TRBD1
CDR3aa: CNVLVGGQGLNYVYTF
CDR3nt: TGCAACGTTTTGGTGGGGGGACAGGGGCTTAACTATGTCTACACCTTC

v_gene: TRBV6-1
abundance: NA
j_gene: TRBJ2-1
d_gene: NA
CDR3aa: CASSRAGYNERFF
CDR3nt: TGTGCCAGCTCGAGGGCGGGTTACAATGAGCGGTTCTTC

v_gene: TRBV20-1
abundance: many
j_gene: TRBJ2-2
d_gene: TRBD2
CDR3aa: CSARRLAGGPGTGELFF
CDR3nt: TGCAGTGCTAGGCGGCTAGCGGGAGGGCCGGGTACCGGGGAGCTGTTTTTT

v_gene: TRBV20-1
abundance: few
j_gene: TRBJ2-3
d_gene: NA
CDR3aa: CSALLRGGTDTQYF
CDR3nt: TGCAGTGCCCTTCTGAGGGGGGGCACAGATACGCAGTATTTT

v_gene: TRBV11-2
abundance: NA
j_gene: TRBJ1-3
d_gene: TRBD1
CDR3aa: CASSFLRQGNTIYF
CDR3nt: TGTGCCAGCAGCTTTCTAAGACAGGGCAACACCATATATTTT

v_gene: TRBV5-1
abundance: NA
j_gene: TRBJ2-3
d_gene: NA
CDR3aa: CASSLVVAKRTDTQYF
CDR3nt: TGCGCCAGCAGCTTGGTGGTAGCGAAAAGAACAGATACGCAGTATTTT

v_gene: TRBV29-1
abundance: NA
j_gene: TRBJ2-7
d_gene: NA
CDR3aa: CSLFRDDPNEQYF
CDR3nt: TGCAGCCTCTTCCGGGATGATCCCAACGAGCAGTACTTC

v_gene: TRBV12-3/TRBV12-4
abundance: NA
j_gene: TRBJ1-5
d_gene: TRBD1
CDR3aa: CASSLGQNQPQHF
CDR3nt: TGTGCCAGCAGTTTGGGACAGAATCAGCCCCAGCATTTT

v_gene: TRBV11-2
abundance: NA
j_gene: TRBJ1-2
d_gene: NA
CDR3aa: CAVSLGRGNYGYTF
CDR3nt: TGTGCCGTCAGCTTAGGTAGGGGGAACTATGGCTACACCTTC

v_gene: TRBV7-9
abundance: few
j_gene: TRBJ2-3
d_gene: TRBD2
CDR3aa: CASSFGLAGGEADTQYF
CDR3nt: TGTGCCAGCAGTTTTGGACTAGCGGGAGGGGAGGCGGATACGCAGTATTTT

v_gene: TRBV29-1
abundance: medium-sized
j_gene: TRBJ2-3
d_gene: NA
CDR3aa: CSVDSPDGDTQYF
CDR3nt: TGCAGCGTCGACTCCCCGGATGGGGATACGCAGTATTTT

v_gene: TRBV11-2
abundance: many
j_gene: TRBJ2-2
d_gene: NA
CDR3aa: CAGEDNTGELFF
CDR3nt: TGTGCAGGGGAGGATAACACCGGGGAGCTGTTTTTT

v_gene: TRBV7-9
abundance: many
j_gene: TRBJ2-5
d_gene: NA
CDR3aa: CASSSATGWEETQYF
CDR3nt: TGTGCCAGCAGCTCTGCGACAGGTTGGGAAGAGACCCAGTACTTC

v_gene: TRBV20-1
abundance: NA
j_gene: TRBJ2-1
d_gene: NA
CDR3aa: CSDRKRGLLNNEQFF
CDR3nt: TGCAGTGATAGGAAGCGAGGGCTGCTAAACAATGAGCAGTTCTTC

v_gene: TRBV11-2
abundance: NA
j_gene: TRBJ2-1
d_gene: NA
CDR3aa: CAGSRDSGKVNNEQFF
CDR3nt: TGTGCCGGCAGCCGCGACAGTGGTAAGGTCAACAATGAGCAGTTCTTC

v_gene: TRBV11-2
abundance: NA
j_gene: TRBJ1-1
d_gene: NA
CDR3aa: CASSLRVTFEAFF
CDR3nt: TGTGCCAGCAGCTTAAGAGTTACGTTTGAAGCTTTCTTT

v_gene: TRBV7-9
abundance: NA
j_gene: TRBJ1-1
d_gene: NA
CDR3aa: CASRLDGTENTEAFF
CDR3nt: TGTGCCAGTCGTCTAGACGGAACAGAGAACACTGAAGCTTTCTTT

v_gene: TRBV11-2
abundance: NA
j_gene: TRBJ1-2
d_gene: NA
CDR3aa: CASIPGSGGHGYTF
CDR3nt: TGTGCCAGCATCCCAGGGTCGGGGGGACATGGCTACACTTTC

v_gene: TRBV5-6
abundance: few
j_gene: TRBJ2-5
d_gene: NA
CDR3aa: CASSHRALKKTQYF
CDR3nt: TGTGCCAGCAGCCATAGGGCATTGAAAAAGACCCAGTACTTC

v_gene: TRBV5-5
abundance: NA
j_gene: TRBJ2-3
d_gene: NA
CDR3aa: CASSVQTIDTQYF
CDR3nt: TGTGCCAGCAGCGTACAGACCATAGATACGCAGTACTTT

v_gene: TRBV5-4
abundance: NA
j_gene: TRBJ2-7
d_gene: TRBD2
CDR3aa: CASSLGTGGIEQYF
CDR3nt: TGTGCCAGCAGCTTGGGAACGGGAGGGATCGAGCAGTACTTC

v_gene: TRBV30
abundance: many
j_gene: TRBJ2-5
d_gene: TRBD1
CDR3aa: CAWSLGQGQETQYF
CDR3nt: TGTGCCTGGAGCTTGGGACAGGGGCAAGAGACCCAGTACTTC

v_gene: TRBV7-2
abundance: NA
j_gene: TRBJ2-1
d_gene: NA
CDR3aa: CASSPGHPREQFF
CDR3nt: TGTGCCAGCAGCCCCGGACATCCACGAGAGCAGTTCTTC

v_gene: TRBV11-1
abundance: NA
j_gene: TRBJ2-7
d_gene: NA
CDR3aa: CASSPHRFNCEQYF
CDR3nt: TGTGCCAGCAGCCCCCACAGGTTTAACTGTGAGCAGTACTTC

v_gene: TRBV12-3/TRBV12-4
abundance: NA
j_gene: TRBJ1-1
d_gene: NA
CDR3aa: CASSRNGGGNTEAFF
CDR3nt: TGTGCCAGCAGTCGTAATGGGGGAGGTAACACTGAAGCCTTCTTT

v_gene: TRBV11-1
abundance: NA
j_gene: TRBJ1-1
d_gene: TRBD1
CDR3aa: CASSLPGTGGTEDFF
CDR3nt: TGTGCCAGCAGCTTACCGGGGACAGGGGGGACTGAAGATTTCTTT

v_gene: TRBV6-6
abundance: NA
j_gene: TRBJ2-7
d_gene: NA
CDR3aa: CASRSTEQYF
CDR3nt: TGTGCCAGCAGGTCTACCGAGCAGTACTTC

v_gene: TRBV11-2
abundance: NA
j_gene: TRBJ2-2
d_gene: NA
CDR3aa: CASSLVGLNTGELFF
CDR3nt: TGTGCCAGCAGCTTAGTGGGACTTAACACCGGTGAGCTGTTTTTT

v_gene: TRBV4-1
abundance: many
j_gene: TRBJ2-7
d_gene: NA
CDR3aa: CASSQEGTGQYF
CDR3nt: TGCGCCAGCAGCCAAGAAGGGACCGGGCAGTACTTC

v_gene: TRBV5-1
abundance: few
j_gene: TRBJ1-1
d_gene: NA
CDR3aa: CASSYEPGQNTEAFF
CDR3nt: TGCGCCAGCAGCTACGAGCCGGGACAGAACACTGAAGCTTTCTTT